The source of this T cell receptor beta chain is a study of patients and donors after allogeneic stem cell transplantation. This clonotype has just a few counts. The CDR3 sequence is 11 residues long. J was trimmed by 10 bases and V by 5 bases; bases with no gene match: 6. From germline, CDR1 is SGHRS and CDR2 YFSETQ. From the RT-PCR reads, TCRdb called clonotypes with MiXCR, one entry per CDR3 protein. The table shows 900,000 to 1,000,000 distinct CDR3 sequences, with about a sixth occurring only once. The receptor was isolated from a human donor who was either an allogeneic HSCT recipient or a stem cell or donor lymphocyte infusion donor (not recorded which). It is not recorded whose cells these are; they may come from a transplant donor. Sequenced: blood, either unsorted or a sorted T cell fraction (not recorded which). The V call is TRBV5-1, the J call TRBJ2-7; 7 bases are shared with TRBD2. CDR3 nucleotide sequence: TGCGCCAGCAGACTAGCGAAGGAACAGTACTTC. The encoded protein is CASRLAKEQYF.